Presented here are 10 T cell receptor beta chains from one specimen sequenced in a study of cytomegalovirus exposure and HLA in healthy donors. PCR amplification relied on 60 Vbeta primers (plus 13 Jbeta primers). TCRdb keeps only in-frame clones here, not all; method: immunoSEQ multiplex PCR. The sample includes approximately 150,000 clones, 80% to 90% of them seen just once. Input material: PBMCs. These receptors were taken from a man over 45 in good health and CMV-seropositive.

The rearrangement links TRBV2 to TRBJ1-3; no definite D call. V lost 7 bases to trimming and J lost 0 bases, with 19 bases between them. Germline V gives CDR1 SNHLY, CDR2 FYNNEI. This CDR3 spans 17 amino acids. CDR3 sequence: CASKEFAGILSGNTIYF. The CDR3 nucleotides are TGTGCCAGCAAAGAATTCGCCGGGATCCTCTCTGGAAACACCATATATTTT.

This clone was observed a few times. The DNA for the CDR3 is TGTGCCAGTAGTATAGACCAGACAGGGAACTATGGCTACACCTTC. Protein sequence: CASSIDQTGNYGYTF. The J gene is TRBJ1-2, the V gene TRBV19; 7 positions agree with TRBD1. The CDR3 is made up of 15 amino acids. The germline CDR1 and CDR2 sequences are LNHDA and SQIVND (reference sequence). J lost 2 bases, V lost 0 bases, and 3 bases had no gene match.

The V and J genes are TRBV4-3 and TRBJ1-1; 10 bases are a match to TRBD1. The germline V gene encodes CDR1 LGHNA and CDR2 YSLEER. Losses at the gene ends were 3 bases for V and 0 bases for J; bases not matched to a gene: 7. The CDR3 is made up of 17 amino acids. CDR3 coding DNA: TGCGCCAGCAGCCACGACAGGGGGCAGCGGATGAACACTGAAGCTTTCTTT. The encoded protein is CASSHDRGQRMNTEAFF.

The rearrangement links TRBV28 to TRBJ1-4; 7 nucleotides line up with TRBD1. Trimming at V came to 11 bases and at J to 4 bases, leaving 10 bases not matched to a gene. Per the germline V gene, CDR1 is MDHEN and CDR2 is SYDVKM. CDR3 length: 14 residues. The CDR3 nucleotides read TGTGCCGTAGGTCCCCCAGGGGGTAATGAAAAACTGTTTTTT. Its protein is CAVGPPGGNEKLFF. The whole variable domain, filled in from reference TRBV28 and TRBJ1-4, reads DVKVTQSSRYLVKRTGEKVFLECVQDMDHENMFWYRQDPGLGLRLIYFSYDVKMKEKGDIPEGYSVSREKKERFSLILESASTNQTSMYLCAVGPPGGNEKLFFGSGTQLSVL.

This chain links TRBV4-3 with TRBJ1-6; no clear D. The CDR3 covers 13 residues. Germline assignment: CDR1 LGHNA and CDR2 YSLEER. The V end was cut by 3 bases, the J end by 10 bases, with 10 bases between. Here the CDR3 reads CASSQTPESPLHF. The DNA of the CDR3 is TGCGCCAGCAGCCAGACCCCGGAGTCACCCCTCCACTTT.

V is TRBV5-5 and J is TRBJ2-1, with D possibly being TRBD1 (5 bases). Trimming removed 0 bases from V and 8 bases from J, with 6 bases in between. The germline V gene has CDR1 SGHKS and CDR2 YYEKEE (reference sequence). The CDR3 has 12 residues. The DNA for the CDR3 is TGTGCCAGCAGCTTGGAGGGGTATGAGCAGTTCTTC. It encodes CASSLEGYEQFF.

The V and J genes are TRBV5-4 and TRBJ1-1, with D unclear. The ends were cut back, 0 bases at V and 1 base at J, with 7 bases in the middle. CDR1 and CDR2 (germline): SGHNT, YYREEE (reference sequence). This CDR3 spans 14 amino acids. DNA for the CDR3: TGTGCCAGCAGCTTGGATGGTAGGAACACTGAAGCTTTCTTT. Its translation is CASSLDGRNTEAFF. The complete variable domain, with remaining parts taken from reference TRBV5-4 and TRBJ1-1, reads ETGVTQSPTHLIKTRGQQVTLRCSSQSGHNTVSWYQQALGQGPQFIFQYYREEENGRGNFPPRFSGLQFPNYSSELNVNALELDDSALYLCASSLDGRNTEAFFGQGTRLTVV.

V and J are TRBV30 and TRBJ2-1, with TRBD2 matching 9 bases. J lost 6 bases, V lost 0 bases, and 9 bases had no gene match. The CDR3 is 16 residues long. Germline CDR1 GTSNPN, CDR2 SVGIG (reference sequence). CDR3 region: CAWSVGGAGGPNEQFF. As DNA, the CDR3 is TGTGCCTGGAGTGTAGGAGGAGCGGGAGGACCCAATGAGCAGTTCTTC.

In its sample, this clone was seen a few times. The chain recombines TRBV5-5 with TRBJ1-2, with 9 bases lining up with TRBD1. Looked up from germline, CDR1 is SGHKS and CDR2 is YYEKEE (reference sequence). J gave up 5 bases and V 4 bases, and 6 bases lay outside the gene matches. The CDR3 is 14 amino acids. CDR3 DNA sequence: TGTGCCAGCAGCCACGGGGACAGGGATTATGGCTACACCTTC. This translates into CASSHGDRDYGYTF.

V usage is TRBV28 and J usage is TRBJ2-3; tentative D call: TRBD2 (5 bases). Germline CDR1 is MDHEN and CDR2 is SYDVKM. There are 15 residues in the CDR3. V was shortened by 6 bases and J by 1 base, with 14 bases between the two germline ends. CDR3 in DNA: TGTGCCAGCAGGCCTTCTAATAGCGGCACAGATACGCAGTATTTT. Translated: CASRPSNSGTDTQYF.